This TCR beta chain was profiled in a study of cytotoxic CD8 clonotypes in ibrutinib-treated CLL. Study-wide context: Response samples were drawn at a median of roughly 13 months of treatment, range 6 to 36.

Germline CDR1 reads MNHEY; CDR2 reads SMNVEV (reference sequence). V gave up 10 bases and J gave up 6 bases; unmatched junction bases: 19. The CDR3 covers 17 residues. The table came from immunoSEQ multiplex PCR; TCRdb's copy has only in-frame clones and leaves some out. The sample lists more than 200,000 clones, roughly 70% occurring once. This clone occurred once. This TCR came from a human donor with chronic lymphocytic leukemia. V gene TRBV27 combines with J gene TRBJ2-3; TRBD2 matches 10 bases. Sequences were derived from PBMCs, sampled after 24 months of ibrutinib treatment. The CDR3 nucleotides read TGTGCCACCAGGGCTACTAGCGGGACAATAGGGGGGGATACGCAGTATTTT. Its translation is CATRATSGTIGGDTQYF.